The next 30 T cell receptor beta chains were all read from a single sample in a study of cytomegalovirus exposure and HLA in healthy donors. PCR used 60 Vbeta primers and 13 Jbeta primers. Profiled with immunoSEQ multiplex PCR; TCRdb holds only in-frame clones, not every one. The repertoire consists of about 94,000 clones, with approximately 66% occurring once and the leading ten covering under 4%. Sequences were obtained from PBMCs. All receptors derive from a man aged 25 to 45 in good health and CMV-seronegative.

The V gene is TRBV11-2, the J gene TRBJ2-7, with 11 bases identical to TRBD2. CDR1 is SGHAT and CDR2 is FQNNGV in the germline V gene. This CDR3 comprises 16 residues. V shed 2 bases, J shed 6 bases, and the junction held 9 bases outside the gene matches. The CDR3 sequence is CASSLTRLAGGTEQYF. CDR3 in DNA: TGTGCCAGCAGCTTAACGAGGCTAGCGGGAGGTACCGAGCAGTACTTC.

J is TRBJ2-3 and V is TRBV7-3, with 8 positions matching TRBD2. The J segment lost 2 bases and the V segment lost 5 bases, leaving 12 bases of the junction unmatched. The CDR3 has 17 residues. Germline V lookup: CDR1 SGHTA, CDR2 FQGTGA. The CDR3 DNA reads as TGTGCCAGCAGCAATCCCGTAGAGCGGGGGACCACAGATACGCAGTATTTT. Encoded protein: CASSNPVERGTTDTQYF.

This clone was detected only once. The chain employs TRBV6-5 and TRBJ1-3; TRBD1 is a possible D gene (6 bases). V lost 0 bases, J lost 0 bases, and 9 bases lay in between. In germline, CDR1 is MNHEY, CDR2 SVGAGI. This CDR3 has 16 residues. The CDR3: CASSYSGTFSGNTIYF. CDR3 bases: TGTGCCAGCAGTTACTCCGGGACATTCTCTGGAAACACCATATATTTT.

J is TRBJ2-1 and V is TRBV28; TRBD1 aligns across 8 bases. This CDR3 comprises 15 residues. Germline V gene lookup returns CDR1 MDHEN and CDR2 SYDVKM. Germline trimming cut 2 bases from V and 5 bases from J; bases unmatched to any gene: 5. CDR3 sequence: CASSLTDRDDNEQFF. The CDR3 nucleotides are TGTGCCAGCAGTTTAACGGACAGGGACGACAATGAGCAGTTCTTC.

This clone was seen more than once but under ten times. This rearrangement joins TRBV25-1 to TRBJ2-7, with 11 bases identical to TRBD1. The trim removed 5 bases at V and 2 bases at J, leaving 5 bases unmatched. CDR1 is MGHDK, CDR2 SYGVNS, per germline. This CDR3 is built from 15 residues. CDR3 coding DNA: TGTGCCAGCAGTCGGGGACAGGGGGGGACCTACGAGCAGTACTTC. Protein product: CASSRGQGGTYEQYF.

This chain connects TRBV5-1 to TRBJ2-7, with a tentative D call TRBD1 (5 bases). The CDR3 covers 13 residues. Germline assignment: CDR1 SGHRS and CDR2 YFSETQ. Deletions cut 4 bases from V and 3 bases from J, with 11 bases between. The CDR3 DNA reads TGCGCCAGCAGCACCGGAAGGGGCTACGAGCAGTACTTC. Its translation is CASSTGRGYEQYF.

In its sample, this clone was seen a few times. For the CDR3, the DNA is TGCAGCGTTGAATGGATAGCGGGAGGATACAATGAGCAGTTCTTC. Its translation: CSVEWIAGGYNEQFF. The V gene is TRBV29-1, the J gene TRBJ2-1, with 10 bases that match TRBD2. The V gene's germline CDR1 is SQVTM and CDR2 ANQGSEA. CDR3 length equals 15 residues. J gave up 4 bases and V 2 bases, and 5 bases lay outside the gene matches.

The chain joins TRBV19 to TRBJ1-1, with 7 bases matching TRBD1. Trimming removed 4 bases from V and 7 bases from J; junction bases left unmatched: 6. The CDR3 has 13 amino acids. Germline CDR1 is LNHDA and CDR2 is SQIVND (reference sequence). The DNA of the CDR3 is TGTGCCAGTAGTACGTACCGGGACAGTGAAGCTTTCTTT. It translates to CASSTYRDSEAFF.

This clone has only a few counts. The chain joins TRBV9 to TRBJ2-2; the match to TRBD2 covers 9 bases. Germline CDR1 SGDLS, CDR2 YYNGEE. The CDR3 sequence is 15 residues long. V trimming: 0 bases; J trimming: 8 bases; junction bases outside the gene matches: 5. DNA for the CDR3: TGTGCCAGCAGCGTAGAAGCGGGAGGAACTGGGGAGCTGTTTTTT. Protein product: CASSVEAGGTGELFF.

This chain joins TRBV30 and TRBJ1-1; D gene unclear. There are 13 residues in the CDR3. V lost 1 base, J lost 1 base, and 7 bases lay in between. Per germline, CDR1 GTSNPN and CDR2 SVGIG (reference sequence). DNA of the CDR3: TGTGCCTGGAGTGACACATCGAACACTGAAGCTTTCTTT. This codes for CAWSDTSNTEAFF.

The table lists this clone with a few counts. DNA of the CDR3: TGTGCCAGTAGCCTGCGGGGGGGCTTTCTCAATGAGCAGTTCTTC. Its protein product is CASSLRGGFLNEQFF. This chain connects TRBV19 to TRBJ2-1; TRBD2 matches at 9 bases. CDR3 length: 15 residues. After removal of 6 bases from V and 6 bases from J, the junction contained 9 bases not matched to a gene. CDR1 and CDR2 (germline): LNHDA, SQIVND (reference sequence). Full variable domain (missing parts from reference TRBV19 and TRBJ2-1): DGGITQSPKYLFRKEGQNVTLSCEQNLNHDAMYWYRQDPGQGLRLIYYSQIVNDFQKGDIAEGYSVSREKKESFPLTVTSAQKNPTAFYLCASSLRGGFLNEQFFGPGTRLTVL.

This sequence joins TRBV23-1 and TRBJ2-7; TRBD1 is a possible D gene (5 bases). TRBV23-1 is labeled an ORF, and its function is uncertain. The ends were cut back, 1 base at V and 7 bases at J, with 20 bases in the middle. The CDR3 has 16 residues. The CDR3 nucleotides are TGCGCCAGCAGTCAATTCTGGGCTAGTGTGAAGGGGGAGCAGTACTTC. Translated: CASSQFWASVKGEQYF.

The V and J genes are TRBV7-9 and TRBJ2-2; a possible D gene is TRBD1 (5 bases). The CDR3 sequence is 14 residues long. The germline gives CDR1 SEHNR, CDR2 FQNEAQ (reference sequence). The ends were cut back, 2 bases at V and 8 bases at J, with 12 bases in the middle. In nucleotides, the CDR3 is TGTGCCAGCAGCTTAATACAGGCGGAAGGGGAGCTGTTTTTT. This sequence encodes CASSLIQAEGELFF. Full variable domain (missing parts from reference TRBV7-9 and TRBJ2-2): DTGVSQNPRHKITKRGQNVTFRCDPISEHNRLYWYRQTLGQGPEFLTYFQNEAQLEKSRLLSDRFSAERPKGSFSTLEIQRTEQGDSAMYLCASSLIQAEGELFFGEGSRLTVL.

The rearrangement links TRBV7-6 to TRBJ1-4; D possibly corresponds to TRBD1 (5 bases). Germline assignment: CDR1 SGHVS and CDR2 FNYEAQ. With 10 bases removed from V and 8 bases from J, the gap between germline ends came to 17 bases. The CDR3 consists of 13 residues. CDR3 coding DNA: TGTGCCACCGCGGGGAGGGGCGACGAAAAACTGTTTTTT. It translates to CATAGRGDEKLFF.

The chain links TRBV7-2 to TRBJ1-1; no reliable D call. Germline loops: CDR1 SGHTA, CDR2 FQGNSA. Trimming stripped 7 bases from V and 1 base from J, with 19 bases between. There are 16 residues in the CDR3. CDR3 coding DNA: TGTGCCAGCACCCTGCGACGACAAAATTCGAACACTGAAGCTTTCTTT. Translation: CASTLRRQNSNTEAFF.

The chain carries TRBV7-2 and TRBJ2-7; 7 bases align to TRBD2. With 0 bases clipped from V and 5 bases from J, the junction kept 1 base outside the gene matches. Germline CDR1 is SGHTA and CDR2 is FQGNSA. The CDR3 spans 13 residues. CDR3 protein: CASSLAGGNEQYF. In DNA form, the CDR3 reads TGTGCCAGCAGCTTAGCGGGGGGGAACGAGCAGTACTTC. Together with reference TRBV7-2 and TRBJ2-7, the CDR3 gives the full variable domain: GAGVSQSPSNKVTEKGKDVELRCDPISGHTALYWYRQSLGQGLEFLIYFQGNSAPDKSGLPSDRFSAERTGGSVSTLTIQRTQQEDSAVYLCASSLAGGNEQYFGPGTRLTVT.

The chain joins TRBV9 to TRBJ2-3, with TRBD1 as a possible D gene (6 bases). Germline-derived CDR1 and CDR2 are SGDLS and YYNGEE. CDR3 size: 15 residues. Trimming took off 4 bases at V and 9 bases at J, with 21 bases between the two ends. CDR3 sequence reads: CASSTTGSSLGTQYF. The DNA for the CDR3 is TGTGCCAGCAGCACAACAGGGAGTTCACTGGGGACGCAGTATTTT.

This chain joins TRBV6-5 and TRBJ1-5; D possibly corresponds to TRBD1 (5 bases). The germline gives CDR1 MNHEY, CDR2 SVGAGI. V was trimmed by 6 bases and J by 2 bases, leaving 8 bases between them. The CDR3 covers 13 residues. The DNA of the CDR3 is TGTGCCAGCAGGGGGGGAGGCAATCAGCCCCAGCATTTT. It yields the protein CASRGGGNQPQHF.

The chain combines TRBV13 with TRBJ2-1, with a weak D call TRBD2 (5 bases). Germline loops: CDR1 PRHDT, CDR2 FYEKMQ (reference sequence). The CDR3 loop spans 15 amino acids. Trimming shortened V by 3 bases and J by 8 bases, and 17 bases separated the two germline ends. CDR3 DNA sequence: TGTGCCAGCAGCTTCGGGGTGTCCGTTTTCTATGAGCAGTTCTTC. It specifies CASSFGVSVFYEQFF.

This clone has just a few counts. The chain employs TRBV11-3 and TRBJ2-1; D remains ambiguous. Trimming stripped 3 bases from V and 6 bases from J, with 12 bases between. Looked up from germline, CDR1 is SGHNT and CDR2 is YENEEA. This CDR3 comprises 14 residues. The CDR3 loop is CASSFRPSGNEQFF. The CDR3 region has the DNA TGTGCCAGCAGCTTCCGGCCCTCGGGCAATGAGCAGTTCTTC.

The chain recombines TRBV12-5 with TRBJ2-7, with 10 bases aligning to TRBD2. Losses at the gene ends were 1 base for V and 5 bases for J; bases not matched to a gene: 2. The germline V gene encodes CDR1 LGHNT and CDR2 FRNRAP. The CDR3 is 14 amino acids. Written as DNA, the CDR3 is TGTGCTAGTGGTTTGGGGACTAGCGGCCACGAGCAGTACTTC. Amino acids: CASGLGTSGHEQYF. The full variable domain, rest sourced from reference TRBV12-5 and TRBJ2-7, is DARVTQTPRHKVTEMGQEVTMRCQPILGHNTVFWYRQTMMQGLELLAYFRNRAPLDDSGMPKDRFSAEMPDATLATLKIQPSEPRDSAVYFCASGLGTSGHEQYFGPGTRLTVT.

V is TRBV9 and J is TRBJ2-2; D gene ambiguous. Germline assignment: CDR1 SGDLS and CDR2 YYNGEE. V lost 0 bases to trimming and J lost 2 bases, with 11 bases between them. The CDR3 totals 16 residues. The CDR3 sequence is CASSVAPGSNTGELFF. CDR3 DNA: TGTGCCAGCAGCGTAGCTCCAGGTTCAAACACCGGGGAGCTGTTTTTT.

This clone is a singleton in its sample. The junction departs from the called germline gene at one end, perhaps through a read error. The rearrangement joins TRBV7-9 to TRBJ2-7; the match to TRBD2 covers 8 bases. The CDR3 is 16 amino acids. Germline CDR1 and CDR2: SEHNR and FQNEAQ (reference sequence). The CDR3 DNA reads TGTTCCAGCAGCTCCGAGGGAAGCGGGGGAGTCTACGAGCAGTACTTC. Its protein is CSSSSEGSGGVYEQYF.

Regarding this clone: One end of the junction does not line up with germline, which may come from a read error. The gene calls are TRBV9 and TRBJ2-1, with D tentatively TRBD1 (5 bases). This CDR3 has 14 amino acids. Germline V CDR1 and CDR2: SGDLS, YYNGEE. CDR3 region: CASSVGASHNEQFF. For the CDR3, the DNA is TGTGCCAGCAGCGTTGGGGCCTCCCACAATGAGCAGTTCTTC.

The chain joins TRBV6-5 to TRBJ1-3; D uncertain. The CDR3 contains 15 residues. V gave up 5 bases and J gave up 0 bases, with 11 bases separating them. Looked up from germline, CDR1 is MNHEY and CDR2 is SVGAGI. The CDR3 DNA follows: TGTGCCAGCAGTCCGACAACTAGCTCTGGAAACACCATATATTTT. Translated: CASSPTTSSGNTIYF.

This clone appeared a single time. The chain carries TRBV27 and TRBJ2-5, with TRBD2 matching over 11 bases. Germline V gives CDR1 MNHEY, CDR2 SMNVEV (reference sequence). The V gene end was trimmed by 4 bases and the J gene end by 2 bases; junction bases not matched to a gene: 6. CDR3 length: 16 residues. CDR3 nucleotide sequence: TGTGCCAGCAGTTCCGCGGGACTAGCGGAACAAGAGACCCAGTACTTC. Translated: CASSSAGLAEQETQYF.

The CDR3 loop is CASSELRTGAAFF. Here the CDR3 DNA reads TGTGCCAGCAGTGAATTGAGGACAGGGGCAGCTTTCTTT. This chain links TRBV6-1 with TRBJ1-1; 9 bases fit TRBD1. Germline CDR1 and CDR2: MNHNS and SASEGT. Unmatched junction bases numbered 5, after V lost 2 bases and J lost 10 bases. The CDR3 has 13 residues.

The chain carries TRBV15 and TRBJ2-2; D remains unclear. Deletions cut 0 bases from V and 1 base from J, with 9 bases between. The CDR3 is 16 amino acids. CDR1 is LNHNV and CDR2 is YYDKDF in the germline V gene (reference sequence). In DNA, the CDR3 is TGTGCCACCAGCAGAGACCCGGTTAAGAACACCGGGGAGCTGTTTTTT. This encodes CATSRDPVKNTGELFF.

The chain uses TRBV25-1 and TRBJ1-5, with D hard to call. Germline CDR1 is MGHDK and CDR2 is SYGVNS. V was clipped by 3 bases and J by 3 bases, with 9 bases between them. This CDR3 spans 14 amino acids. The CDR3 DNA is TGTGCCAGCAGTGACAGGTTCTTCAATCAGCCCCAGCATTTT. It is translated as CASSDRFFNQPQHF.

The chain has TRBV29-1 and TRBJ2-3; 7 bases fit TRBD1. In germline, CDR1 is SQVTM, CDR2 ANQGSEA. V trimming: 4 bases; J trimming: 0 bases; junction bases outside the gene matches: 4. The CDR3 loop spans 14 amino acids. CDR3 in DNA: TGCAGCGTTGGGTCAGGGGGAAGCACAGATACGCAGTATTTT. This encodes CSVGSGGSTDTQYF.